The next 5 T cell receptor beta chains were all read from a single sample in a study of early T cells in non-severe SARS-CoV-2 infection. One entry per CDR3 protein results from TCRdb running MiXCR on the 5' RACE reads. The sample has tens of thousands of distinct CDR3 sequences; just under 9% are singletons. Sequenced material: whole blood. These receptor sequences come from an adult who was a healthcare worker with PCR-confirmed SARS-CoV-2 infection or an uninfected control (not recorded which).

This clonotype was seen ten or more times. The chain has TRBV5-6 and TRBJ1-1; weak D call: TRBD1 (5 bases). Germline assignment: CDR1 SGHDT and CDR2 YYEEEE. V gave up 2 bases and J gave up 5 bases, with 19 bases separating them. CDR3 length: 16 residues. The CDR3 DNA reads TGTGCCAGCAGCTTCATTCCCACCTTGGGGGGGACTGAAGCTTTCTTT. Protein product: CASSFIPTLGGTEAFF.

This clonotype was detected ten times or more. V is TRBV25-1 and J is TRBJ1-6; no clear D gene. Trimming left V 3 bases short and J 16 bases short, with 7 bases between. This CDR3 has 10 residues. Per germline, CDR1 MGHDK and CDR2 SYGVNS. The CDR3 reads CASSDSRLHF. Here the CDR3 DNA reads TGTGCCAGCAGTGATTCCAGGCTCCACTTT.

This clonotype has ten or more counts. The chain is built from TRBV7-2 and TRBJ1-2, with D hard to call. This CDR3 has 12 residues. Trimming pared 1 base from V and 8 bases from J, leaving 8 bases between. Germline V gene lookup returns CDR1 SGHTA and CDR2 FQGNSA. The CDR3 protein is CASSLGYLGYTF. Here the CDR3 DNA reads TGTGCCAGCAGCTTAGGGTATTTGGGCTACACCTTC.

This clonotype appeared many times. CDR3 protein: CASSPLDRAGPDEQYF. CDR3 DNA sequence: TGTGCCAGCAGCCCCCTAGACAGGGCGGGCCCGGATGAGCAGTACTTC. The genes are TRBV14 and TRBJ2-7; 7 bases line up with TRBD1. The CDR3 extends over 16 amino acids. The junction had 16 bases not matched to a gene; V was cut back by 4 bases and J by 7 bases. Germline V gene sequence: CDR1 SGHDN, CDR2 FVKESK.

The chain carries TRBV6-1 and TRBJ2-7; possible D gene TRBD2, 6 bases. The CDR3 totals 15 residues. Germline-derived CDR1 and CDR2 are MNHNS and SASEGT. With 7 bases removed from V and 2 bases from J, the gap between germline ends came to 18 bases. CDR3 loop: CASIAWDFSTYEQYF. CDR3 DNA: TGTGCCAGCATAGCTTGGGACTTCAGTACCTACGAGCAGTACTTC.